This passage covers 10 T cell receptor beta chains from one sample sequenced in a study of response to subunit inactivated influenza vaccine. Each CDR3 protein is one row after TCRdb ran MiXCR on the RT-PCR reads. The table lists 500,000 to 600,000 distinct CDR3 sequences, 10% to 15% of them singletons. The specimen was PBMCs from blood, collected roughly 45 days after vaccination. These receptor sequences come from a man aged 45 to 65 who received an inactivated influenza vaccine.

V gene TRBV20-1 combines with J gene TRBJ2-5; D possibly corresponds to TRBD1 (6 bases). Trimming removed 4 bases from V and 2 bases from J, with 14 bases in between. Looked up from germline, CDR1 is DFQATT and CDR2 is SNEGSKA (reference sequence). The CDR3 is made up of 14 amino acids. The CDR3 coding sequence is TGCAGTGCTACCGGGACAACCTCTCAAGAGACCCAGTACTTC. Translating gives CSATGTTSQETQYF.

CDR3 nucleotides: TGTGCCAGCAGCTTCGCCAGACTAGCGGGCTACGAGCAGTACTTC. Translation: CASSFARLAGYEQYF. The chain employs TRBV7-2 and TRBJ2-7; 10 positions agree with TRBD2. With 3 bases clipped from V and 3 bases from J, the junction kept 5 bases outside the gene matches. This CDR3 is built from 15 residues. CDR1 SGHTA and CDR2 FQGNSA come from the germline V gene.

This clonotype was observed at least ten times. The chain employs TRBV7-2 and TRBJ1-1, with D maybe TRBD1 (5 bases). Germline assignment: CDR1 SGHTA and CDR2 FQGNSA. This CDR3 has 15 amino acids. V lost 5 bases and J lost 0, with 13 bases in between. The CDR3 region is CASSLMGGMNTEAFF. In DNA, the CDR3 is TGTGCCAGCAGCCTGATGGGGGGGATGAACACTGAAGCTTTCTTT.

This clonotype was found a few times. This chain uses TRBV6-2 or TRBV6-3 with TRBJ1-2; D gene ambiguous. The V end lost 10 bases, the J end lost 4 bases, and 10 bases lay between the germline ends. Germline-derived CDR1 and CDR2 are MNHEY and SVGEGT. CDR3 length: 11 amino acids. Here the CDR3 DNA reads TGTGCCATCCGAACCTCCTATGGCTACACCTTC. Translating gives CAIRTSYGYTF.

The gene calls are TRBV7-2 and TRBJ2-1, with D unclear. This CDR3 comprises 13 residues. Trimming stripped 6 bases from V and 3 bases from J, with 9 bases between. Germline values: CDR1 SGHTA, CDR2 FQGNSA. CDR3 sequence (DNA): TGTGCCAGCAGTTGGACCTTCTACAATGAGCAGTTCTTC. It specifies CASSWTFYNEQFF. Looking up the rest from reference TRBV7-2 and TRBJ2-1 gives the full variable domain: GAGVSQSPSNKVTEKGKDVELRCDPISGHTALYWYRQSLGQGLEFLIYFQGNSAPDKSGLPSDRFSAERTGGSVSTLTIQRTQQEDSAVYLCASSWTFYNEQFFGPGTRLTVL.

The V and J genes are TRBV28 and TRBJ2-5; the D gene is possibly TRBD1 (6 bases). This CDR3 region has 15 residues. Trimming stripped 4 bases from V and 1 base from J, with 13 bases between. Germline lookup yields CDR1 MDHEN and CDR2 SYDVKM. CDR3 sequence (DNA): TGTGCCAGCAGTTCTAGGTGGGACACCCAAGAGACCCAGTACTTC. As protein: CASSSRWDTQETQYF.

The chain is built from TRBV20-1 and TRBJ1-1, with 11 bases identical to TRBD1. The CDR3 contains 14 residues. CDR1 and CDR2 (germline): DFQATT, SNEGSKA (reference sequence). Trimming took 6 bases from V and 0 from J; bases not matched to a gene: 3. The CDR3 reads CSARTGGLNTEAFF. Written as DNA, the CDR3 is TGCAGTGCCAGGACAGGGGGCTTGAACACTGAAGCTTTCTTT.

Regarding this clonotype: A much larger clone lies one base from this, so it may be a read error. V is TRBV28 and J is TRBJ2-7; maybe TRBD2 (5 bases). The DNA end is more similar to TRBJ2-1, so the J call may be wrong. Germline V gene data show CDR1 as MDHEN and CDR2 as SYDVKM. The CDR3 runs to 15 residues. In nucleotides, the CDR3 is TGTGCCAGCAGTTCGCCGACTACCCGCTCCTACGAGCAGTTCTTC. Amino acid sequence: CASSSPTTRSYEQFF.

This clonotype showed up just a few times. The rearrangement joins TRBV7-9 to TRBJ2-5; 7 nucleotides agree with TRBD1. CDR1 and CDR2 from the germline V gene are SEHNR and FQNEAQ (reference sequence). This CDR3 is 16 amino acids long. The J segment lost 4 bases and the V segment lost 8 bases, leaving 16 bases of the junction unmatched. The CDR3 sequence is CASALRETGFGETQYF. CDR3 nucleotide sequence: TGTGCCAGCGCTTTAAGGGAGACAGGGTTCGGAGAGACCCAGTACTTC. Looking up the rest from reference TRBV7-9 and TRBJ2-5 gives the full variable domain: DTGVSQNPRHKITKRGQNVTFRCDPISEHNRLYWYRQTLGQGPEFLTYFQNEAQLEKSRLLSDRFSAERPKGSFSTLEIQRTEQGDSAMYLCASALRETGFGETQYFGPGTRLLVL.

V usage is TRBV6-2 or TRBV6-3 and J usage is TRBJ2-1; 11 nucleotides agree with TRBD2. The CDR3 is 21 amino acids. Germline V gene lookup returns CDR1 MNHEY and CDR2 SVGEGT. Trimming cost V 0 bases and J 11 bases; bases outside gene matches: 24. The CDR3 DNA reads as TGTGCCAGCAGTTACTCGTCAAAGACTAGCGGGATATTATCCCCAGGGAATAAGCAGTTCTTC. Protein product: CASSYSSKTSGILSPGNKQFF.